Presented here are 29 T cell receptor beta chains from one specimen sequenced in a study of Tregs in tolerant kidney transplant recipients. This table comes from immunoSEQ multiplex PCR, and its TCRdb copy is limited to in-frame clones, with some not included. Of about 240,000 clones listed, 84% are singletons. Input material: CD4+ T cells from blood. These TCRs come from a human donor in good health.

This chain joins TRBV11-3 and TRBJ2-5; tentatively, D is TRBD1 (5 bases). With 1 base removed from V and 4 bases from J, the gap between germline ends came to 10 bases. The CDR3 is made up of 14 amino acids. CDR1 and CDR2 (germline): SGHNT, YENEEA. This chain's CDR3 is CASSLGRGSETQYF. The CDR3 DNA follows: TGTGCCAGCAGCTTAGGAAGGGGATCAGAGACCCAGTACTTC.

The chain couples TRBV19 to TRBJ2-2; D call uncertain. Germline values: CDR1 LNHDA, CDR2 SQIVND (reference sequence). The CDR3 loop spans 14 amino acids. V gave up 7 bases and J gave up 4 bases, with 13 bases separating them. Here the CDR3 reads CASKGPLGTGELFF. The CDR3 region has the DNA TGTGCCAGTAAAGGCCCCCTTGGCACCGGGGAGCTGTTTTTT.

With respect to this clone: At the DNA level, this CDR3 is encoded by other sequences in the same sample as well. This chain uses TRBV5-6 with TRBJ1-2, with D perhaps matching TRBD1 (5 bases). Between the trimmed V and J ends, which lost 0 bases and 2 bases, there was a span of 8 bases. This CDR3 contains 14 residues. In germline, CDR1 is SGHDT, CDR2 YYEEEE. Here the CDR3 reads CASSLGGPNYGYTF. As DNA, the CDR3 is TGTGCCAGCAGCTTGGGGGGACCCAACTATGGCTACACCTTC. Full variable domain (rest looked up from reference TRBV5-6 and TRBJ1-2): DAGVTQSPTHLIKTRGQQVTLRCSPKSGHDTVSWYQQALGQGPQFIFQYYEEEERQRGNFPDRFSGHQFPNYSSELNVNALLLGDSALYLCASSLGGPNYGYTFGSGTRLTVV.

The chain uses TRBV4-1 and TRBJ2-7; 9 positions agree with TRBD1. From germline, CDR1 is MGHRA and CDR2 YSYEKL. The CDR3 is made up of 16 amino acids. V dropped 1 base and J dropped 3; count of bases not matched to a gene: 7. CDR3 nucleotides: TGCGCCAGCAGCCAAGCGAGACAGGGGGGAAGCTACGAGCAGTACTTC. Translation gives CASSQARQGGSYEQYF.

The chain carries TRBV30 and TRBJ1-2, with TRBD1 matching 7 bases. CDR1 and CDR2 from the germline V gene are GTSNPN and SVGIG (reference sequence). The length of the CDR3 is 14 residues. V was clipped by 7 bases and J by 0 bases; unmatched bases: 8. CDR3 residues: CASEQGDANYGYTF. CDR3 in DNA: TGTGCCTCCGAGCAGGGGGATGCTAACTATGGCTACACCTTC.

The chain links TRBV7-9 to TRBJ2-5, with 12 bases matching TRBD1. Germline CDR1 reads SEHNR; CDR2 reads FQNEAQ (reference sequence). Trimming cost V 3 bases and J 4 bases; bases outside gene matches: 12. The CDR3 contains 18 residues. The DNA for the CDR3 is TGTGCCAGCAGCTTTCACGGGTTCGGGACAGGGGGCTTAGAGACCCAGTACTTC. This gives the protein CASSFHGFGTGGLETQYF.

The chain employs TRBV5-6 and TRBJ1-2, with a tentative D call TRBD1 (6 bases). This CDR3 has 15 residues. V dropped 0 bases and J dropped 4 bases, with 13 bases sitting between them. The V gene's germline CDR1 is SGHDT and CDR2 YYEEEE. CDR3 DNA sequence: TGTGCCAGCAGCTTGGTGCCAGGGGCTAGCTATGGCTACACCTTC. Its protein is CASSLVPGASYGYTF.

CDR3 DNA: TGCGCCAGCAGCTTCCGGACAGGGGGTGAAAAACTGTTTTTT. It codes for CASSFRTGGEKLFF. The rearrangement links TRBV5-1 to TRBJ1-4; the match to TRBD1 covers 10 bases. The CDR3 sequence is 14 residues long. CDR1 and CDR2 from the germline V gene are SGHRS and YFSETQ. The trim removed 2 bases at V and 7 bases at J, leaving 2 bases unmatched. The entire variable domain, with the rest obtained from reference TRBV5-1 and TRBJ1-4, is as follows: KAGVTQTPRYLIKTRGQQVTLSCSPISGHRSVSWYQQTPGQGLQFLFEYFSETQRNKGNFPGRFSGRQFSNSRSEMNVSTLELGDSALYLCASSFRTGGEKLFFGSGTQLSVL.

The V call is TRBV19, the J call TRBJ2-3, with 10 positions matching TRBD1. CDR3 length: 15 residues. V trimming: 4 bases; J trimming: 3 bases; junction bases outside the gene matches: 4. Germline V lookup: CDR1 LNHDA, CDR2 SQIVND (reference sequence). The CDR3 protein is CASSTRTGGTDTQYF. The DNA of the CDR3 is TGTGCCAGTAGTACCCGGACAGGGGGAACAGATACGCAGTATTTT.

V usage is TRBV19 and J usage is TRBJ1-1; D is perhaps TRBD1 (6 bases). Trimming cost V 4 bases and J 1 base, with 13 bases left between them. Germline V gene data show CDR1 as LNHDA and CDR2 as SQIVND (reference sequence). This CDR3 is 15 amino acids long. Written as DNA, the CDR3 is TGTGCCAGTAGTAGGCCAGGGGACCCGAACACTGAAGCTTTCTTT. This sequence encodes CASSRPGDPNTEAFF.

The chain is built from TRBV7-3 and TRBJ1-6; D call uncertain. V was clipped by 2 bases and J by 10 bases, with 12 bases between them. The CDR3 loop spans 14 amino acids. Germline CDR1 is SGHTA and CDR2 is FQGTGA. CDR3 sequence reads: CASSLDHNGSPLHF. CDR3 bases: TGTGCCAGCAGCTTAGATCATAACGGATCACCCCTCCACTTT.

In nucleotides, the CDR3 is TGTGCCAGCAGCCAAAGGGGCTCTGGGGCCAACGTCCTGACTTTC. Its translation is CASSQRGSGANVLTF. This sequence joins TRBV7-9 and TRBJ2-6, with D tentatively TRBD1 (5 bases). The CDR3 has 15 residues. The V end lost 5 bases, the J end lost 0 bases, and 8 bases lay between the germline ends. Germline V gene data show CDR1 as SEHNR and CDR2 as FQNEAQ (reference sequence).

V and J are TRBV5-1 and TRBJ1-6; 7 bases map to TRBD1. The ends lost 4 bases at V and 7 bases at J; junction bases unmatched: 5. The CDR3 contains 14 residues. Germline V lookup: CDR1 SGHRS, CDR2 YFSETQ. The CDR3 bases are TGCGCCAGCAGCCTGGACAGGTTGAATTCACCCCTCCACTTT. This sequence encodes CASSLDRLNSPLHF.

V is TRBV2 and J is TRBJ2-5; no firm D call. With 3 bases removed from V and 4 bases from J, the gap between germline ends came to 9 bases. The germline CDR1 and CDR2 sequences are SNHLY and FYNNEI. This CDR3 is 13 amino acids long. CDR3 nucleotide sequence: TGTGCCAGCAGTGAGAACCTTTTAGAGACCCAGTACTTC. Encoded protein: CASSENLLETQYF.

The rearrangement joins TRBV7-2 to TRBJ2-7, with 8 bases that match TRBD1. CDR3 size: 13 residues. Per the germline V gene, CDR1 is SGHTA and CDR2 is FQGNSA. The trim removed 5 bases at V and 3 bases at J, leaving 3 bases unmatched. CDR3: CASSVGTGYEQYF. CDR3 DNA: TGTGCCAGCAGCGTTGGGACAGGCTACGAGCAGTACTTC.

This rearrangement joins TRBV5-1 to TRBJ2-4; 7 nucleotides match TRBD2. CDR1 is SGHRS, CDR2 YFSETQ, per germline. The CDR3 totals 13 residues. V dropped 2 bases and J dropped 6; count of bases not matched to a gene: 2. CDR3 DNA sequence: TGCGCCAGCAGCTTCGGGGAGGGAAACATTCAGTACTTC. It codes for CASSFGEGNIQYF.

The V gene is TRBV5-1, the J gene TRBJ2-1; no clear D. V dropped 0 bases and J dropped 9 bases, with 10 bases sitting between them. Germline V gives CDR1 SGHRS, CDR2 YFSETQ. The CDR3 extends over 13 amino acids. The DNA for the CDR3 is TGCGCCAGCAGCTTGGTGGTCGCGGTTGAGCAGTTCTTC. Amino acid sequence: CASSLVVAVEQFF.

This sequence joins TRBV11-1 and TRBJ2-2; D possibly matches TRBD1 or TRBD2 (6 bases each). CDR3 size: 19 residues. V was shortened by 8 bases and J by 7 bases, with 32 bases between the two germline ends. From germline, CDR1 is SGHAT and CDR2 FQDESV (reference sequence). CDR3 protein: CASGPGVGAPGAVIGELFF. For the CDR3, the DNA is TGTGCCAGCGGGCCCGGAGTGGGTGCGCCGGGGGCGGTGATCGGGGAGCTGTTTTTT.

J is TRBJ2-7 and V is TRBV11-3; possible D gene TRBD1, 6 bases. Trimming pared 4 bases from V and 7 bases from J, leaving 17 bases between. CDR3 size: 14 residues. The germline V gene encodes CDR1 SGHNT and CDR2 YENEEA. CDR3 sequence: CASSYMTGRGEQYF. DNA for the CDR3: TGTGCCAGCAGCTATATGACAGGCCGGGGAGAGCAGTACTTC.

V usage is TRBV5-8 and J usage is TRBJ2-3; 13 bases are a match to TRBD2. V lost 3 bases and J lost 2; bases outside the gene matches: 6. This CDR3 contains 17 residues. The germline gives CDR1 SGHTS, CDR2 YDEGEE. The CDR3 coding sequence is TGTGCCAGCAGCTGGGGACTAGCGGGACCTAACACAGATACGCAGTATTTT. Amino acid sequence: CASSWGLAGPNTDTQYF. The variable domain in full, with the rest retrieved from reference TRBV5-8 and TRBJ2-3, is EAGVTQSPTHLIKTRGQQATLRCSPISGHTSVYWYQQALGLGLQFLLWYDEGEERNRGNFPPRFSGRQFPNYSSELNVNALELEDSALYLCASSWGLAGPNTDTQYFGPGTRLTVL.

The chain uses TRBV19 and TRBJ2-1, with 7 bases matching TRBD2. Germline CDR1 and CDR2: LNHDA and SQIVND (reference sequence). With V trimmed by 8 bases and J by 7 bases, 14 bases remained unmatched. The CDR3 sequence is 15 residues long. The CDR3 region is CASGDRGRARNEQFF. CDR3 nucleotides: TGTGCCAGTGGTGATCGGGGGAGGGCCAGGAATGAGCAGTTCTTC.

This chain connects TRBV5-4 to TRBJ2-7; 9 bases are shared with TRBD1. Germline lookup yields CDR1 SGHNT and CDR2 YYREEE (reference sequence). Unmatched junction bases numbered 5, after V lost 0 bases and J lost 7 bases. The CDR3 is 14 residues long. The chain's CDR3 is CASSLETGGGEQYF. In DNA, the CDR3 is TGTGCCAGCAGCTTGGAGACAGGGGGGGGTGAGCAGTACTTC.

Only a few counts were recorded for this clone. The chain has TRBV6-5 and TRBJ1-2; 9 nucleotides match TRBD1. Per germline, CDR1 MNHEY and CDR2 SVGAGI. V lost 0 bases and J lost 8; bases outside the gene matches: 7. The CDR3 runs to 15 residues. The CDR3 nucleotides read TGTGCCAGCAGTTACTCGAGGGACAGGGTGAGCGGCTACACCTTC. As protein: CASSYSRDRVSGYTF.

This clone was seen a single time. This chain links TRBV7-2 with TRBJ1-2; D unresolved. CDR1 SGHTA and CDR2 FQGNSA come from the germline V gene. CDR3 length: 14 amino acids. Trimming removed 1 base at V and 1 base at J, with 7 bases between. The CDR3 coding sequence is TGTGCCAGCAGCTTAGGTGGCAATAACTATGGCTACACCTTC. This encodes CASSLGGNNYGYTF. The full variable domain, its missing parts supplied by reference TRBV7-2 and TRBJ1-2, is GAGVSQSPSNKVTEKGKDVELRCDPISGHTALYWYRQSLGQGLEFLIYFQGNSAPDKSGLPSDRFSAERTGGSVSTLTIQRTQQEDSAVYLCASSLGGNNYGYTFGSGTRLTVV.

Of note for this clone: An end of the junction differs from the germline gene, which may be a read error. The chain recombines TRBV5-1 with TRBJ1-1; TRBD1 might be the D (6 bases). In germline, CDR1 is SGHRS, CDR2 YFSETQ. The CDR3 contains 15 residues. CDR3 nucleotides: TGCGCCAGCAGCGCCTCTCAGGGGCGAGGCACTGAAGCTTCCTTT. Protein: CASSASQGRGTEASF.

The gene calls are TRBV7-8 and TRBJ2-5; no firm D call. This CDR3 region has 11 residues. Germline V lookup: CDR1 SGHVS, CDR2 FQNEAQ. The germline V and J ends were trimmed by 5 bases and 4 bases, with 5 bases remaining between them. The CDR3 protein is CASSPVETQYF. CDR3 nucleotide sequence: TGTGCCAGCAGCCCCGTAGAGACCCAGTACTTC.

The J gene is TRBJ2-1, the V gene TRBV10-3, with 8 bases aligning to TRBD2. Germline assignment: CDR1 ENHRY and CDR2 SYGVKD. There are 15 residues in the CDR3. The junction had 8 bases not matched to a gene; V was cut back by 5 bases and J by 5 bases. CDR3 in amino acids: CAISLAGNANNEQFF. The DNA of the CDR3 is TGTGCCATCAGTCTAGCGGGCAACGCTAACAATGAGCAGTTCTTC.

The V and J genes are TRBV5-1 and TRBJ2-7, with TRBD1 identical over 12 bases. The CDR3 has 16 amino acids. Per germline, CDR1 SGHRS and CDR2 YFSETQ. V dropped 1 base and J dropped 7; count of bases not matched to a gene: 9. The chain's CDR3 is CASSLQTGQGAGEQYF. DNA for the CDR3: TGCGCCAGCAGCTTGCAAACGGGACAGGGGGCCGGGGAGCAGTACTTC.

The chain couples TRBV5-4 to TRBJ2-2; D not resolved. The CDR3 length is 13 residues. Trimming cost V 1 base and J 3 bases, with 4 bases left between them. Per the germline V gene, CDR1 is SGHNT and CDR2 is YYREEE (reference sequence). This CDR3 is CASSLSYTGELFF. The DNA for the CDR3 is TGTGCCAGCAGCTTGTCTTACACCGGGGAGCTGTTTTTT. Combining the CDR3 with reference TRBV5-4 and TRBJ2-2 gives the whole variable domain ETGVTQSPTHLIKTRGQQVTLRCSSQSGHNTVSWYQQALGQGPQFIFQYYREEENGRGNFPPRFSGLQFPNYSSELNVNALELDDSALYLCASSLSYTGELFFGEGSRLTVL.